These 10 T cell receptor beta chains were all obtained from the same sample, sequenced in a study of blood T cell repertoires in COVID-19. Sequenced by immunoSEQ multiplex PCR; TCRdb stores in-frame clones only, minus some. The repertoire holds roughly 57,000 clones, with about 70% as singletons. The sample comprised peripheral blood. The receptors were gathered from a woman aged 70-85 years with acute or convalescent COVID-19.

This chain links TRBV4-1 with TRBJ1-6, with 9 bases fitting TRBD1. Trimming at V came to 7 bases and at J to 7 bases, leaving 5 bases not matched to a gene. The CDR3 contains 14 residues. Germline V gene lookup returns CDR1 MGHRA and CDR2 YSYEKL. CDR3 sequence reads: CASKWTGENSPLHF. Here the CDR3 DNA reads TGCGCCAGCAAGTGGACAGGGGAAAATTCACCCCTCCACTTT.

The sample holds one count of this clone. The chain is built from TRBV5-1 and TRBJ2-1; TRBD2 aligns across 7 bases. The CDR3 runs 16 residues. Germline CDR1 and CDR2: SGHRS and YFSETQ. The V gene end was trimmed by 0 bases and the J gene end by 4 bases; junction bases not matched to a gene: 7. CDR3: CASSLASRTRYNEQFF. DNA for the CDR3: TGCGCCAGCAGCTTGGCCAGTCGGACTAGATACAATGAGCAGTTCTTC.

The chain combines TRBV2 with TRBJ2-7; D uncertain. Germline loops: CDR1 SNHLY, CDR2 FYNNEI. Trimming shortened V by 4 bases and J by 7 bases, and 17 bases separated the two germline ends. This CDR3 has 14 residues. The CDR3 sequence: CASSGPVRTQEQYV. The CDR3 DNA is TGTGCCAGCAGTGGCCCCGTGCGAACCCAAGAGCAGTACGTC.

The V and J genes are TRBV7-9 and TRBJ1-1; D is possibly TRBD1 (5 bases). Germline-derived CDR1 and CDR2 are SEHNR and FQNEAQ (reference sequence). The CDR3 covers 14 residues. The germline V and J ends were trimmed by 3 bases and 4 bases, with 12 bases remaining between them. The DNA for the CDR3 is TGTGCCAGCAGCTTCCAGGGAACTGCCACTGAAGCTTTCTTT. This sequence encodes CASSFQGTATEAFF.

The rearrangement links TRBV7-6 to TRBJ2-1; 8 bases match TRBD1. Germline V lookup: CDR1 SGHVS, CDR2 FNYEAQ. With V trimmed by 5 bases and J by 0 bases, 12 bases remained unmatched. This CDR3 contains 18 residues. CDR3: CASSPGTGLGSSYNEQFF. The CDR3 coding sequence is TGTGCCAGCAGCCCGGGGACAGGTTTGGGTAGCTCCTACAATGAGCAGTTCTTC.

DNA of the CDR3: TGTGCCAGCAGCGTCGACAGTGGGCAGTACTTC. This gives the protein CASSVDSGQYF. This chain connects TRBV7-6 to TRBJ2-7, with D possibly matching TRBD1 (5 bases). Germline CDR1 reads SGHVS; CDR2 reads FNYEAQ. The CDR3 is 11 amino acids. V was pared by 5 bases and J by 9 bases, with 11 bases between.

The chain joins TRBV7-9 to TRBJ1-4; tentatively, D is TRBD1 (5 bases). Per the germline V gene, CDR1 is SEHNR and CDR2 is FQNEAQ (reference sequence). Trimming cost V 5 bases and J 0 bases, with 10 bases left between them. The CDR3 sequence is 15 residues long. The CDR3, as DNA: TGTGCCAGCAGCATCCGACAGTCAACTAATGAAAAACTGTTTTTT. This codes for CASSIRQSTNEKLFF.

This chain joins TRBV5-1 and TRBJ1-1; D remains ambiguous. The length of the CDR3 is 11 residues. Germline values: CDR1 SGHRS, CDR2 YFSETQ. The V end lost 2 bases, the J end lost 8 bases, and 7 bases lay between the germline ends. The CDR3 DNA reads TGCGCCAGCAGCTTCGCGGGGGAAGCTTTCTTT. As protein: CASSFAGEAFF. Using reference TRBV5-1 and TRBJ1-1 for the parts outside the CDR3, the full variable domain is KAGVTQTPRYLIKTRGQQVTLSCSPISGHRSVSWYQQTPGQGLQFLFEYFSETQRNKGNFPGRFSGRQFSNSRSEMNVSTLELGDSALYLCASSFAGEAFFGQGTRLTVV.

A single count supports this clone. CDR3 residues: CASRTALNTGELFF. For the CDR3, the DNA is TGTGCCAGCCGGACAGCCCTTAACACCGGGGAGCTGTTTTTT. The genes are TRBV6-6 and TRBJ2-2; the D gene is possibly TRBD1 (6 bases). The CDR3 length is 14 residues. CDR1 is MNHNY, CDR2 SVGAGI, per germline (reference sequence). Trimming removed 8 bases at V and 2 bases at J, with 12 bases between.

The V and J genes are TRBV28 and TRBJ1-1; D not resolved. The CDR3 loop spans 15 amino acids. The germline gives CDR1 MDHEN, CDR2 SYDVKM. V lost 2 bases to trimming and J lost 4 bases, with 14 bases between them. CDR3 residues: CASSLSPGMGTEAFF. The CDR3 nucleotides are TGTGCCAGCAGTTTAAGCCCGGGAATGGGCACTGAAGCTTTCTTT. The full variable domain, rest sourced from reference TRBV28 and TRBJ1-1, is DVKVTQSSRYLVKRTGEKVFLECVQDMDHENMFWYRQDPGLGLRLIYFSYDVKMKEKGDIPEGYSVSREKKERFSLILESASTNQTSMYLCASSLSPGMGTEAFFGQGTRLTVV.